These 7 T cell receptor beta chains originate from one sample sequenced in a study of T-cell reconstitution after alpha-beta-depleted transplantation in children. Researchers prepared the TCRbeta library using unique molecular identifiers, the study reports. TCRdb ran MiXCR on the PCR reads and lists one entry per CDR3 protein. The sample lists 200,000 or so distinct CDR3 sequences; approximately 6% were seen once. The material sequenced was PBMCs, taken before TCRalphabeta/CD19-depleted stem cell transplant. Every receptor here comes from a girl under three years old with combined immunodeficiency, due to receive a stem cell transplant.

This clonotype has at least ten counts. The V call is TRBV6-1, the J call TRBJ2-1, with a weak D call TRBD1 (5 bases). The V end lost 8 bases, the J end lost 1 base, and 21 bases lay between the germline ends. This CDR3 is 17 amino acids long. Germline CDR1 is MNHNS and CDR2 is SASEGT. The DNA of the CDR3 is TGTGCCAGCGGGGCGAGTGTCGGTTATAGATCCTACAATGAGCAGTTCTTC. Its translation: CASGASVGYRSYNEQFF.

Many counts were recorded for this clonotype. The CDR3 region has the DNA TGTGCCAGCACAGCGGGGGGGCCTGGGACCGGGGAGCTGTTTTTT. It codes for CASTAGGPGTGELFF. The chain carries TRBV2 and TRBJ2-2, with 10 bases lining up with TRBD2. Germline V gene lookup returns CDR1 SNHLY and CDR2 FYNNEI. V trimming: 7 bases; J trimming: 5 bases; junction bases outside the gene matches: 7. The CDR3 runs 15 residues.

This clonotype has at least ten counts. The chain joins TRBV12-3 or TRBV12-4 to TRBJ2-2, with D perhaps TRBD2 (5 bases). The CDR3 spans 16 residues. V lost 5 bases to trimming and J lost 6 bases, with 19 bases between them. CDR3 DNA sequence: TGTGCCAGCAGTCCCTCCCTCGGGGTTATTGCCGGGGAGCTGTTTTTT. This sequence encodes CASSPSLGVIAGELFF.

In this sample, this clonotype turned up many times. The chain carries TRBV4-1 and TRBJ2-1; TRBD1 is a possible D gene (5 bases). The CDR3 has 17 amino acids. Between the trimmed V and J ends, which lost 2 bases and 4 bases, there was a span of 18 bases. Germline V lookup: CDR1 MGHRA, CDR2 YSYEKL. The CDR3 sequence: CASSQTGGRWIYNEQFF. In DNA form, the CDR3 reads TGCGCCAGCAGCCAAACAGGTGGACGGTGGATTTACAATGAGCAGTTCTTC.

The sample holds many counts of this clonotype. The rearrangement joins TRBV29-1 to TRBJ2-7, with TRBD2 matching 14 bases. The V segment lost 0 bases and the J segment 8 bases; nucleotides outside the gene matches: 6. There are 15 residues in the CDR3. CDR1 is SQVTM and CDR2 is ANQGSEA in the germline V gene. The CDR3 DNA is TGCAGCGTTGAAGATCTTGGGACTAGCGGGGGCAAGCAGTACTTC. This encodes CSVEDLGTSGGKQYF.

Many counts were recorded for this clonotype. This chain links TRBV4-1 with TRBJ2-5; 7 bases match TRBD2. The CDR3 consists of 20 residues. Germline-derived CDR1 and CDR2 are MGHRA and YSYEKL. J gave up 0 bases and V 1 base, and 17 bases lay outside the gene matches. The CDR3 loop reads CASSQVPMGFREAHQETQYF. CDR3 in DNA: TGCGCCAGCAGCCAAGTCCCGATGGGATTTCGGGAGGCCCACCAAGAGACCCAGTACTTC.

This clonotype was recorded a few times. CDR3 sequence: CSVGERFTDTQYF. The CDR3 nucleotides are TGCAGCGTTGGAGAACGGTTCACAGATACGCAGTATTTT. The chain has TRBV29-1 and TRBJ2-3; D gene uncertain. This CDR3 comprises 13 residues. V shed 4 bases and J shed 2 bases, with 10 bases lying between them. Germline V gene data show CDR1 as SQVTM and CDR2 as ANQGSEA.